This T cell receptor (beta chain) was obtained from a study of control samples from healthy donors and cancer patients. By share of the sample, this clone is medium-sized. Measured with immunoSEQ multiplex PCR; TCRdb has only the in-frame clones, and not every one. The table records approximately 110,000 clones, 83% of them present only once. The receptor's source is a woman in her 50s in good health. The sequenced material came from blood.

The CDR3 protein is CASSLYGTDSNQPQHF. DNA for the CDR3: TGTGCCAGCAGTTTATACGGGACAGATAGCAATCAGCCCCAGCATTTT. The V gene is TRBV27, the J gene TRBJ1-5, with 7 bases identical to TRBD1. Trimming cost V 1 base and J 0 bases; bases outside gene matches: 3. The CDR3 sequence is 16 residues long. CDR1 and CDR2 (germline): MNHEY, SMNVEV (reference sequence).